Listed below are T cell receptor beta chains from one sample, sequenced in a study of blood T cell repertoires in COVID-19. The repertoire was sequenced with immunoSEQ multiplex PCR; TCRdb's copy has only in-frame clones and lacks some. The data contain tens of thousands of clones, just under 80% of them seen just once; the ten biggest clones take up under 45%. The sample was peripheral blood. The receptors derive from an elderly man with acute or convalescent COVID-19. Both conserved end residues are part of each CDR3. The order of the fields is J gene, clone size, V gene, D gene, CDR3 DNA, CDR3 protein. A D gene is named only where the DNA matches it firmly. Clone size appears in some rows only: once, few, many, or a class for an expanded clone.

J gene: TRBJ2-1; clone size: NA; V gene: TRBV19; D gene: TRBD2; CDR3 DNA: TGTGCCAGTAGGGGACTAGCCGGAGGTGAGCAGTTCTTC; CDR3 protein: CASRGLAGGEQFF
J gene: TRBJ2-2; clone size: NA; V gene: TRBV11-3; D gene: NA; CDR3 DNA: TGTGCCAGCAGCTTAACCAGCGGGGAGCTGTTTTTT; CDR3 protein: CASSLTSGELFF
J gene: TRBJ2-2; clone size: NA; V gene: TRBV29-1; D gene: NA; CDR3 DNA: TGCAGCGTTGAAGGGCGACGGGAGAACACCGGGGAGCTGTTTTTT; CDR3 protein: CSVEGRRENTGELFF
J gene: TRBJ1-2; clone size: few; V gene: TRBV7-9; D gene: TRBD1; CDR3 DNA: TGTGCCAGCAGCGCGGACAGGGTATATGGCTACACCTTC; CDR3 protein: CASSADRVYGYTF
J gene: TRBJ2-3; clone size: NA; V gene: TRBV5-4; D gene: TRBD2; CDR3 DNA: TGTGCCAGCAGCTTGGGTCTATCCCTAGCGGGGAGCACAGATACGCAGTATTTT; CDR3 protein: CASSLGLSLAGSTDTQYF
J gene: TRBJ2-2; clone size: once; V gene: TRBV11-2; D gene: TRBD2; CDR3 DNA: TGTGCCAGCAGCTTACTGGCGGGGGACACCGGGGAGCTGTTTTTT; CDR3 protein: CASSLLAGDTGELFF
J gene: TRBJ1-4; clone size: NA; V gene: TRBV5-1; D gene: NA; CDR3 DNA: TGCGCCAGCAGCGCCGGGTCGTCTAATGAAAAACTGTTTTTT; CDR3 protein: CASSAGSSNEKLFF
J gene: TRBJ2-3; clone size: NA; V gene: TRBV10-1; D gene: TRBD1; CDR3 DNA: TGCGCCAGCAGGCCCCCAGGGGGAAAACGGACAGATACGCAGTATTTT; CDR3 protein: CASRPPGGKRTDTQYF
J gene: TRBJ2-1; clone size: NA; V gene: TRBV5-1; D gene: NA; CDR3 DNA: TGCGCCAGCAGCTGGACCCCTAGCGTTGGCCTCAATGAGCAGTTCTTC; CDR3 protein: CASSWTPSVGLNEQFF
J gene: TRBJ2-1; clone size: once; V gene: TRBV3-1/TRBV3-2; D gene: TRBD1; CDR3 DNA: TGTGCCAGCAGGGGGGACAGAAGCTCCTACAATGAGCAGTTCTTC; CDR3 protein: CASRGDRSSYNEQFF
J gene: TRBJ1-2; clone size: medium-sized; V gene: TRBV7-2; D gene: TRBD1; CDR3 DNA: TGTGCCAGCAGCTTAGGGCCCGGGACAGGGGAGACCTTC; CDR3 protein: CASSLGPGTGETF
J gene: TRBJ2-6; clone size: NA; V gene: TRBV4-3; D gene: TRBD1; CDR3 DNA: TGCGCCAGCAGCCAAGCCAGACAGGGATACTCTGGGGCCAACGTCCTGACTTTC; CDR3 protein: CASSQARQGYSGANVLTF
J gene: TRBJ1-4; clone size: NA; V gene: TRBV7-2; D gene: NA; CDR3 DNA: TGTGCCAGCAGCCCCAGGGCAGGGGTGGAGGAAAAACTGTTTTTT; CDR3 protein: CASSPRAGVEEKLFF
J gene: TRBJ2-2; clone size: NA; V gene: TRBV6-5; D gene: TRBD1; CDR3 DNA: TGTGCCAGTACAGGGGAGCCGAACACCGGGGAGCTGTTTTTT; CDR3 protein: CASTGEPNTGELFF
J gene: TRBJ2-2; clone size: NA; V gene: TRBV5-1; D gene: TRBD1; CDR3 DNA: TGCGCCAGCAGCTTGGCTCAGGGGGCCGGGGAGCTGTTTTTT; CDR3 protein: CASSLAQGAGELFF
J gene: TRBJ2-5; clone size: once; V gene: TRBV5-1; D gene: TRBD1; CDR3 DNA: TGCGCCACCTCTCCGACAGGGAAATTCTACGGCCGGGAGACCCAGTACTTC; CDR3 protein: CATSPTGKFYGRETQYF
J gene: TRBJ2-5; clone size: once; V gene: TRBV7-2; D gene: TRBD2; CDR3 DNA: TGTGCCAGCAGGCGAGGTGGCGGGGGGGCCCGTGAGACCCAGTACTTC; CDR3 protein: CASRRGGGGARETQYF
J gene: TRBJ2-7; clone size: NA; V gene: TRBV5-8; D gene: TRBD2; CDR3 DNA: TGTGCCAGCAGCTTAGCGGGGCACGAGCAGTACTTC; CDR3 protein: CASSLAGHEQYF
J gene: TRBJ1-2; clone size: NA; V gene: TRBV5-4; D gene: NA; CDR3 DNA: TGTGCCAGCAGCTTGAAGCAGGCTGGCTACACCTTC; CDR3 protein: CASSLKQAGYTF
J gene: TRBJ1-5; clone size: NA; V gene: TRBV29-1; D gene: TRBD1; CDR3 DNA: TGCAGCGTTGAAGATCTGGAGTTCCGAGACAGGGGAAGACAGCCCCAGCATTTT; CDR3 protein: CSVEDLEFRDRGRQPQHF
J gene: TRBJ2-1; clone size: NA; V gene: TRBV2; D gene: NA; CDR3 DNA: TGTGCCAGCAGTTTGACTCGTGAGCAGTTCTTC; CDR3 protein: CASSLTREQFF
J gene: TRBJ2-3; clone size: NA; V gene: TRBV27; D gene: NA; CDR3 DNA: TGTGCAAGCCGACTTAGCCAGAGCGCAGATACGCAGTATTTT; CDR3 protein: CASRLSQSADTQYF
J gene: TRBJ1-6; clone size: NA; V gene: TRBV7-8; D gene: NA; CDR3 DNA: TGTGCCAGCAGCCCGAGAGGTGGTTTACAGGGTGGTTCACCCCTCCACTTT; CDR3 protein: CASSPRGGLQGGSPLHF
J gene: TRBJ2-7; clone size: NA; V gene: TRBV6-5; D gene: TRBD2; CDR3 DNA: TGTGCCAGCAGTTACTCGCACGGGGGGGACGAGCAGTACTTC; CDR3 protein: CASSYSHGGDEQYF
J gene: TRBJ2-7; clone size: NA; V gene: TRBV29-1; D gene: NA; CDR3 DNA: TGCAGCGTTGAGGAAGACTTATCCTACGAGCAGTACTTC; CDR3 protein: CSVEEDLSYEQYF
J gene: TRBJ2-1; clone size: NA; V gene: TRBV5-1; D gene: TRBD2; CDR3 DNA: TGCGCCAGCAGCTTAGGAGGGACTAGTTCGTATGAGCAGTTCTTC; CDR3 protein: CASSLGGTSSYEQFF
J gene: TRBJ1-6; clone size: NA; V gene: TRBV27; D gene: NA; CDR3 DNA: TGTGCCAGCAGTTTATTGTCGGGTACTGTCTCACCCCTCCACTTT; CDR3 protein: CASSLLSGTVSPLHF
J gene: TRBJ1-5; clone size: NA; V gene: TRBV7-9; D gene: NA; CDR3 DNA: TGTGCCAGCAGCTCAATCGGGGGTGGCAGTCAGCCCCAGCATTTT; CDR3 protein: CASSSIGGGSQPQHF
J gene: TRBJ1-1; clone size: NA; V gene: TRBV9; D gene: NA; CDR3 DNA: TGTGCCAGCAGCGGAGGGCCGGTTCGGACTGAAGCTTTCTTT; CDR3 protein: CASSGGPVRTEAFF
J gene: TRBJ2-6; clone size: few; V gene: TRBV6-4; D gene: NA; CDR3 DNA: TGTGCCAGCAGTACAGCCTCTGGGGCCAACGTCCTGACTTTC; CDR3 protein: CASSTASGANVLTF
J gene: TRBJ2-3; clone size: NA; V gene: TRBV6-5; D gene: NA; CDR3 DNA: TGTGCCAGCGGGGGCCCGCTGGGAGATACGCAGTATTTT; CDR3 protein: CASGGPLGDTQYF
J gene: TRBJ2-3; clone size: NA; V gene: TRBV19; D gene: TRBD1; CDR3 DNA: TGTGCCAGTAGTATCCCCGGGACAGGGGGAGGAGATACGCAGTATTTT; CDR3 protein: CASSIPGTGGGDTQYF
J gene: TRBJ1-2; clone size: NA; V gene: TRBV19; D gene: NA; CDR3 DNA: TGTGCCAGTAGTAGCTACAGAGAGTTTAACTATGGCTACACCTTC; CDR3 protein: CASSSYREFNYGYTF
J gene: TRBJ1-2; clone size: NA; V gene: TRBV4-2; D gene: NA; CDR3 DNA: TGTGCCAGCAGCCAAGATCCGGGACTTGAAGGCTACACCTTC; CDR3 protein: CASSQDPGLEGYTF
J gene: TRBJ2-5; clone size: NA; V gene: TRBV9; D gene: NA; CDR3 DNA: TGTGCCAGGGAGACTATAAAGACCCAGTACTTC; CDR3 protein: CARETIKTQYF
J gene: TRBJ2-7; clone size: NA; V gene: TRBV11-2; D gene: NA; CDR3 DNA: TGTGCCAGCACCCCTTGGGGCAGGGCTGACGAGCAGTACTTC; CDR3 protein: CASTPWGRADEQYF
J gene: TRBJ1-5; clone size: NA; V gene: TRBV7-9; D gene: TRBD1; CDR3 DNA: TGTGCCAGCAGCTTTCAAGGGGGCTTTCAGCCCCAGCATTTT; CDR3 protein: CASSFQGGFQPQHF
J gene: TRBJ1-2; clone size: NA; V gene: TRBV10-3; D gene: NA; CDR3 DNA: TGTGCCATCAGTGTCGGGGGGGGGCTCTATGGCTACACCTTC; CDR3 protein: CAISVGGGLYGYTF
J gene: TRBJ1-2; clone size: NA; V gene: TRBV5-1; D gene: NA; CDR3 DNA: TGCGCCAGCAGCTTGTTGCAGGGGCCACTACGTGGCTACACCTTC; CDR3 protein: CASSLLQGPLRGYTF
J gene: TRBJ2-3; clone size: NA; V gene: TRBV15; D gene: TRBD1; CDR3 DNA: TGTGCCACCCGAGACAGGGGAAGCACAGATACGCAGTATTTT; CDR3 protein: CATRDRGSTDTQYF
J gene: TRBJ2-7; clone size: few; V gene: TRBV10-3; D gene: NA; CDR3 DNA: TGTGCCATCAGTGGCTCTTCAGGGAATGTCGAGCAGTACTTC; CDR3 protein: CAISGSSGNVEQYF
J gene: TRBJ2-1; clone size: NA; V gene: TRBV30; D gene: TRBD2; CDR3 DNA: TGTGCCTGGAAGCGGGGGGGCGAAATGTACGATGAGCAGTTCTTC; CDR3 protein: CAWKRGGEMYDEQFF
J gene: TRBJ1-1; clone size: NA; V gene: TRBV19; D gene: TRBD1; CDR3 DNA: TGTGCCAGTAGTCCCCGGGACAGGGGGACTGAAGCTTTCTTT; CDR3 protein: CASSPRDRGTEAFF
J gene: TRBJ2-7; clone size: NA; V gene: TRBV27; D gene: NA; CDR3 DNA: TGTGCCAGCAGTTTATCCCCCATTTCAAATTACGAGCAGTACTTC; CDR3 protein: CASSLSPISNYEQYF
J gene: TRBJ1-2; clone size: NA; V gene: TRBV7-9; D gene: NA; CDR3 DNA: TGTGCCAGCAGCTCCGAGCGGCATTTTAACTATGGCTACACCTTC; CDR3 protein: CASSSERHFNYGYTF
J gene: TRBJ2-5; clone size: NA; V gene: TRBV7-6; D gene: TRBD1; CDR3 DNA: TGTGCCAGCAGCTCGACAGGGGTCCAAGAGACCCAGTACTTC; CDR3 protein: CASSSTGVQETQYF
J gene: TRBJ1-3; clone size: NA; V gene: TRBV3-1/TRBV3-2; D gene: NA; CDR3 DNA: TGTGCCAGCAGCCAAGTTTTCCAGGGTGCTGGAAACACCATATATTTT; CDR3 protein: CASSQVFQGAGNTIYF
J gene: TRBJ1-4; clone size: NA; V gene: TRBV7-2; D gene: NA; CDR3 DNA: TGTGCCAGCAGCTACAGTGCAACTAATGAAAAACTGTTTTTT; CDR3 protein: CASSYSATNEKLFF
J gene: TRBJ2-1; clone size: NA; V gene: TRBV5-4; D gene: NA; CDR3 DNA: TGTGCCAGCAGCTTGGCCTTGGGCAGCGAGCAGTTCTTC; CDR3 protein: CASSLALGSEQFF
J gene: TRBJ1-1; clone size: NA; V gene: TRBV3-1/TRBV3-2; D gene: TRBD1; CDR3 DNA: TGTGCCAGCAGCCCGACAGGGGCGTACACTGAAGCTTTCTTT; CDR3 protein: CASSPTGAYTEAFF
J gene: TRBJ2-7; clone size: NA; V gene: TRBV3-1/TRBV3-2; D gene: TRBD1; CDR3 DNA: TGTGCCAGCAGGCCCAGGGGGACGTTTTATTCCGAGCAGTACTTC; CDR3 protein: CASRPRGTFYSEQYF
J gene: TRBJ1-1; clone size: NA; V gene: TRBV6-5; D gene: NA; CDR3 DNA: TGTGCCAGTCCGGGGGGCACTGAAGCTTTCTTT; CDR3 protein: CASPGGTEAFF
J gene: TRBJ1-1; clone size: once; V gene: TRBV3-1/TRBV3-2; D gene: NA; CDR3 DNA: TGTGCCAGCAGCCAAGAAACTCTAAGGGGTAACACTGAAGCTTTCTTT; CDR3 protein: CASSQETLRGNTEAFF